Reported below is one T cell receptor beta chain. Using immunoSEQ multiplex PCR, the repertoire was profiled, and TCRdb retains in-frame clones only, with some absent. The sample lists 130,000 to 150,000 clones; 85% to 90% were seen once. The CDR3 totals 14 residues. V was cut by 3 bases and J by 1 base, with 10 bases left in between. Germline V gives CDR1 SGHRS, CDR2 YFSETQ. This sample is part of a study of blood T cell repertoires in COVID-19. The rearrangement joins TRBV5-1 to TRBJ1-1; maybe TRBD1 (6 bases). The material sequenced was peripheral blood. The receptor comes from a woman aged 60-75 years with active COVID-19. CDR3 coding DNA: TGCGCCAGCAGCTCGGTACAGGGGAACACTGAAGCTTTCTTT. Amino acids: CASSSVQGNTEAFF.